The 13 T cell receptor beta chains listed next were all sequenced from one sample in a study of beta chain features in type 1 diabetes (dated by TCRdb to 2016 to 2018). Receptor amplification or capture employed the immunoSEQ multiplex PCR assay. The entire amount of isolated RNA was reverse transcribed using the High Capacity cDNA Reverse Transcription Kit, so the sequenced TCRB transcripts were expressed ones. As stored in TCRdb, this immuneACCESS dataset retains in-frame rearrangements with V and J assigned. A fraction of the clones does not appear; measured against another copy, unresolved V genes explain less than half of the discrepancy, and the remainder lacks a known reason. The sample table holds 810,000 or so clones, of which 15% to 20% were seen once. The ten largest clones add up to around 0.02% of the sample. Sequenced: naive CD4+ T cells from blood. The cell subset or site tag for this specimen amounts to: true naive CD4+ T cells. These receptor sequences come from a woman aged 18-30 years in good health.

This clone came up a few times. The rearrangement joins TRBV4-1 to TRBJ2-7; 9 bases line up with TRBD2. J gave up 5 bases and V 1 base, and 3 bases lay outside the gene matches. Germline CDR1 reads MGHRA; CDR2 reads YSYEKL. The CDR3 totals 14 residues. DNA for the CDR3: TGCGCCAGCAGCCAAGTAGCGGGAGTAGACGAGCAGTACTTC. Its translation: CASSQVAGVDEQYF.

This clone was seen only a few times. This rearrangement joins TRBV28 to TRBJ2-5, with 8 bases lining up with TRBD1. V gave up 4 bases and J gave up 7 bases; unmatched junction bases: 8. Per germline, CDR1 MDHEN and CDR2 SYDVKM. This CDR3 comprises 14 residues. CDR3 amino acids: CASSSPDRGGTQYF. CDR3 in DNA: TGTGCCAGCAGTTCCCCAGACAGGGGAGGGACCCAGTACTTC.

This chain joins TRBV7-4 and TRBJ2-5, with D unclear. TRBJ2-7 explains the end of the DNA better; the J call may be wrong. CDR1 and CDR2 (germline): SGHVT, SQSDAQ. The CDR3 consists of 10 residues. The CDR3 reads CATLSYEQYF. The CDR3 bases are TGTGCCACCCTGTCCTACGAGCAGTACTTC.

This chain uses TRBV11-2 with TRBJ2-3; 10 bases line up with TRBD2. V gave up 4 bases and J gave up 5 bases; unmatched junction bases: 6. Germline CDR1 reads SGHAT; CDR2 reads FQNNGV. This CDR3 is built from 15 residues. CDR3 sequence: CASSSTAGGLDTQYF. In DNA, the CDR3 is TGTGCCAGCAGCTCCACAGCGGGAGGGTTAGATACGCAGTATTTT.

Note on this clone: Other DNA sequences in this specimen translate into the identical CDR3. The rearrangement links TRBV7-9 to TRBJ2-3; TRBD1 matches at 10 bases. CDR1 is SEHNR and CDR2 is FQNEAQ in the germline V gene (reference sequence). V lost 5 bases, J lost 0 bases, and 2 bases stayed unmatched. CDR3 size: 15 residues. The CDR3 protein is CASSPDRGSTDTQYF. In DNA, the CDR3 is TGTGCCAGCAGCCCGGACAGGGGGAGCACAGATACGCAGTATTTT.

This chain joins TRBV2 and TRBJ2-5; D ambiguous. V lost 2 bases to trimming and J lost 5 bases, with 15 bases between them. The CDR3 runs 15 residues. Germline V gene data show CDR1 as SNHLY and CDR2 as FYNNEI. Written as DNA, the CDR3 is TGTGCCAGCAGTGAACGGCAGTGGGGTCTTGAGACCCAGTACTTC. It translates to CASSERQWGLETQYF.

The chain links TRBV19 to TRBJ1-3; unclear D gene. The CDR3 totals 12 residues. Germline CDR1 and CDR2: LNHDA and SQIVND (reference sequence). Trimming shortened V by 7 bases and J by 3 bases, and 7 bases separated the two germline ends. The CDR3 sequence: CASTRVGNTIYF. The DNA for the CDR3 is TGTGCCAGTACGAGGGTTGGAAACACCATATATTTT. Full variable domain (outside the CDR3, taken from reference TRBV19 and TRBJ1-3): DGGITQSPKYLFRKEGQNVTLSCEQNLNHDAMYWYRQDPGQGLRLIYYSQIVNDFQKGDIAEGYSVSREKKESFPLTVTSAQKNPTAFYLCASTRVGNTIYFGEGSWLTVV.

There are a few counts of this clone. The rearrangement links TRBV6-5 to TRBJ2-5; 9 bases agree with TRBD2. Trimming at V came to 6 bases and at J to 4 bases, leaving 6 bases not matched to a gene. Germline values: CDR1 MNHEY, CDR2 SVGAGI. The CDR3 contains 14 residues. The CDR3 reads CASRVSGSGETQYF. As DNA, the CDR3 is TGTGCCAGCAGAGTTAGCGGGAGTGGAGAGACCCAGTACTTC.

The rearrangement uses TRBV11-2 and TRBJ2-3, with D perhaps matching TRBD1 or TRBD2 (5 bases each). Trimming removed 7 bases from V and 0 bases from J, with 8 bases in between. Germline V CDR1 and CDR2: SGHAT, FQNNGV. CDR3 length: 13 residues. The CDR3 spells CASTRGSTDTQYF. In DNA, the CDR3 is TGTGCCAGCACCCGGGGCAGCACAGATACGCAGTATTTT.

V usage is TRBV14 and J usage is TRBJ2-7; D call uncertain. V was pared by 3 bases and J by 6 bases, with 15 bases between. This CDR3 is built from 14 residues. Germline CDR1 reads SGHDN; CDR2 reads FVKESK. CDR3 region: CASSQHIDSREQYF. DNA of the CDR3: TGTGCCAGCAGCCAGCATATAGACTCTCGCGAGCAGTACTTC.

The genes are TRBV19 and TRBJ1-5, with TRBD1 identical over 8 bases. V was clipped by 9 bases and J by 5 bases; unmatched bases: 12. There are 15 residues in the CDR3. Germline V gene lookup returns CDR1 LNHDA and CDR2 SQIVND (reference sequence). The CDR3 reads CASQVRDRPYQPQHF. The DNA for the CDR3 is TGTGCCAGCCAGGTCCGGGACAGGCCGTATCAGCCCCAGCATTTT.

This clone occurred once. This chain joins TRBV7-9 and TRBJ1-1, with a weak D call TRBD1 (5 bases). Germline V gene data show CDR1 as SEHNR and CDR2 as FQNEAQ (reference sequence). CDR3 length: 15 amino acids. The V end was cut by 0 bases, the J end by 1 base, with 9 bases between. This chain's CDR3 is CASSLAGRGNTEAFF. CDR3 DNA: TGTGCCAGCAGCTTAGCGGGGAGGGGGAACACTGAAGCTTTCTTT.

This clone appeared a few times. V usage is TRBV7-3 and J usage is TRBJ2-1; possibly TRBD1 for D (6 bases). The V end was cut by 6 bases, the J end by 4 bases, with 13 bases between. The CDR3 runs to 14 residues. Germline V lookup: CDR1 SGHTA, CDR2 FQGTGA. The CDR3 coding sequence is TGTGCCAGCAGGTCTACAGGGAATTACAATGAGCAGTTCTTC. As protein: CASRSTGNYNEQFF.